Listed here is a single T cell receptor (beta chain). Its antigen is still unknown. This sample is part of a study of radiation and T cells in renal cell carcinoma. General study points: Without pretreatment biopsies, baseline tumor clonotype presence was undetermined. From baseline, blood top tumor clonotypes peaked at 2 weeks post-radiation.

Clones were sequenced by immunoSEQ multiplex PCR, and TCRdb holds only the in-frame ones, with some missing. The table lists some 76,000 clones, 82% of them singletons. Sample time point: blood 2 weeks post-SBRT. The sample's treatment: 15 Gy SBRT to primary tumor, nephrectomy 4 weeks later. Radiation-treated patients gave blood at baseline, week 2 and week 4. The patient's renal cell carcinoma had clear cell pathology. Germline CDR1 is SGHTA and CDR2 is FQGTGA. Trimming took 5 bases from V and 2 from J; bases not matched to a gene: 12. The CDR3 covers 19 residues. The chain carries TRBV7-3 and TRBJ2-2; 12 nucleotides agree with TRBD2. The receptor comes from a man aged 55 to 70 with renal cell carcinoma. The material was blood, obtained from a patient whose treatment included radiotherapy and nephrectomy. The CDR3 nucleotides are TGTGCCAGCAGCCACGATACTAGCGGGAGGAGTCCCAACACCGGGGAGCTGTTTTTT. Its translation is CASSHDTSGRSPNTGELFF.